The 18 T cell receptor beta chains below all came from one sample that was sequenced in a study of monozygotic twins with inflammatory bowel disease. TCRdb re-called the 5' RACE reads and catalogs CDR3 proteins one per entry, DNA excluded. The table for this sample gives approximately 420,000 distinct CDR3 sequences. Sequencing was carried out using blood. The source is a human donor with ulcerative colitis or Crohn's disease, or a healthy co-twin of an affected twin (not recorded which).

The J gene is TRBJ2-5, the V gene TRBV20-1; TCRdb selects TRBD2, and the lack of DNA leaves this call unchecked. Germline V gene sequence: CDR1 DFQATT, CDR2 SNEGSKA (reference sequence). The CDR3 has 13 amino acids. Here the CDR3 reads CSAQRGGVETQYF.

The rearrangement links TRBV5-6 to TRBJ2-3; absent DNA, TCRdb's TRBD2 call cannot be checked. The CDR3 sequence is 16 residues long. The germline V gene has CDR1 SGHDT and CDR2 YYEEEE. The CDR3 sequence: CASSLGPSGSTDTQYF. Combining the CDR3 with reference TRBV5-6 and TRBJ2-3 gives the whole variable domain DAGVTQSPTHLIKTRGQQVTLRCSPKSGHDTVSWYQQALGQGPQFIFQYYEEEERQRGNFPDRFSGHQFPNYSSELNVNALLLGDSALYLCASSLGPSGSTDTQYFGPGTRLTVL.

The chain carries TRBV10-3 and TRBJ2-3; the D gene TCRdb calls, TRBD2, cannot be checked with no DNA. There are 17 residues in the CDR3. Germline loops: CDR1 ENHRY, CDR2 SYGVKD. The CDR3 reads CAIRGTSGTGYTDTQYF.

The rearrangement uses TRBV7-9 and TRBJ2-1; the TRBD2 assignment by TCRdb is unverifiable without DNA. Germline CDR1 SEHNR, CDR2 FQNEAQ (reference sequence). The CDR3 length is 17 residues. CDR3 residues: CASSFTSGQVVPNEQFF.

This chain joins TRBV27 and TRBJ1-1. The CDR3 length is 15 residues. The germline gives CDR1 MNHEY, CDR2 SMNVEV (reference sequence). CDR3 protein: CASSSSGESYTEAFF.

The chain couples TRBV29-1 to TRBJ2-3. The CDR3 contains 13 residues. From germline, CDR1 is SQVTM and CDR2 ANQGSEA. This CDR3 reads CSVQFGVTDTQYF.

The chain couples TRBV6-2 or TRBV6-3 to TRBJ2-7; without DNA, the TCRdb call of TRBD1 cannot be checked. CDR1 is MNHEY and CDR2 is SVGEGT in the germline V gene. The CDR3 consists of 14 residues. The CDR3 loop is CASSPTGFLYEQYF.

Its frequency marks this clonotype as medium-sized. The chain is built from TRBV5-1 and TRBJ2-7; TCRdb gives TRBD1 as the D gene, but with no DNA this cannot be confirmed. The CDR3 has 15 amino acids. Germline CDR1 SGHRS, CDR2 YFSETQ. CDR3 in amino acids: CASSVTGTGAYEQYF.

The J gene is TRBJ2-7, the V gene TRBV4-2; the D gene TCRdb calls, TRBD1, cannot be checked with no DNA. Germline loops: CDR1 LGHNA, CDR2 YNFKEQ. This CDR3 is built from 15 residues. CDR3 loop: CASSQGQGSSYEQYF.

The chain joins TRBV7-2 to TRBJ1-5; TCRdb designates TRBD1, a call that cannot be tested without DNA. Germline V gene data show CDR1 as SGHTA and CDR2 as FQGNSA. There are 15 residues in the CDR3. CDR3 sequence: CASSKTGGASQPQHF.

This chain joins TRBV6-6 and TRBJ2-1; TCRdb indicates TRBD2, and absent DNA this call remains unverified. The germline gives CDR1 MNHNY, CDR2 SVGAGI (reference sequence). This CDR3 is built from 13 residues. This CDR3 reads CATGTHPYNEQFF.

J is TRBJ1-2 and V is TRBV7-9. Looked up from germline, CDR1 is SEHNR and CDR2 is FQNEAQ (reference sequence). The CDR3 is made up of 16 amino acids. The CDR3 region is CASSSETRFRPDGYTF. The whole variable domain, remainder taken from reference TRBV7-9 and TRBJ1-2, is DTGVSQNPRHKITKRGQNVTFRCDPISEHNRLYWYRQTLGQGPEFLTYFQNEAQLEKSRLLSDRFSAERPKGSFSTLEIQRTEQGDSAMYLCASSSETRFRPDGYTFGSGTRLTVV.

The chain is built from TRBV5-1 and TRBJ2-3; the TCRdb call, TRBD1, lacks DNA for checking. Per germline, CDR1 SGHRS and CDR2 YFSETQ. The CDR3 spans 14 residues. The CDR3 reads CASSLAGRGSPQYF.

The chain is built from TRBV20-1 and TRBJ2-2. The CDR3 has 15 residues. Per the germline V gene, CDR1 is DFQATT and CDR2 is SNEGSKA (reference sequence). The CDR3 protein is CSARDYTRNTGELFF.

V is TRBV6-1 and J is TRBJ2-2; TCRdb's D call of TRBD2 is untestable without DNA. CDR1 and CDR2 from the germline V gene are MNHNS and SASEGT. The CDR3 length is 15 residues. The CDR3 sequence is CASTATSGSTGELFF.

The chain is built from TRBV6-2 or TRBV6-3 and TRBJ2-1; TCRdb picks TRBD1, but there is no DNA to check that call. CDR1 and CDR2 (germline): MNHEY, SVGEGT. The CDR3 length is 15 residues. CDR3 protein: CATAGTGSSYNEQFF.

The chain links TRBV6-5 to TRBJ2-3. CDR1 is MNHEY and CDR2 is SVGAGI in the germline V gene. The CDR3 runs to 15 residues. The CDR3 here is CASSSLGTPRDTQYF.

This chain's CDR3 is CASSALRDSYNEQFF. V gene TRBV12-3 or TRBV12-4 combines with J gene TRBJ2-1; the D call of TRBD2 rests on TCRdb alone, since no DNA is present to check it. This CDR3 has 15 amino acids.